Listed here is a single T cell receptor (beta chain). Its antigen is currently unknown. Germline CDR1 and CDR2: SGHAT and FQDESV (reference sequence). The CDR3 length is 12 residues. Trimming removed 2 bases from V and 6 bases from J, with 5 bases in between. The sample belongs to a study of cytomegalovirus exposure and HLA in healthy donors. Study conclusions and caveats: In a later analysis, HLA-associated TCR beta chains were more clonally expanded than equally common others. Some highly shared sequence variants likely arose as a pipeline artifact. V- and J-gene trimming in TCR beta was tied to a missense DCLRE1C variant by an analysis performed later.

Researchers ran the PCR with 60 Vbeta and 13 Jbeta primers. Sequencing used immunoSEQ multiplex PCR; TCRdb keeps in-frame clones, though not all of them. The sample has 35,000 to 45,000 clones, about 50% seen once. The receptor was isolated from a human donor in good health. The gene calls are TRBV11-1 and TRBJ2-1; no firm D call. Sequencing was carried out using PBMCs. This CDR3 is CASSLLGNEQFF. In DNA form, the CDR3 reads TGTGCCAGCAGCTTACTAGGCAATGAGCAGTTCTTC.